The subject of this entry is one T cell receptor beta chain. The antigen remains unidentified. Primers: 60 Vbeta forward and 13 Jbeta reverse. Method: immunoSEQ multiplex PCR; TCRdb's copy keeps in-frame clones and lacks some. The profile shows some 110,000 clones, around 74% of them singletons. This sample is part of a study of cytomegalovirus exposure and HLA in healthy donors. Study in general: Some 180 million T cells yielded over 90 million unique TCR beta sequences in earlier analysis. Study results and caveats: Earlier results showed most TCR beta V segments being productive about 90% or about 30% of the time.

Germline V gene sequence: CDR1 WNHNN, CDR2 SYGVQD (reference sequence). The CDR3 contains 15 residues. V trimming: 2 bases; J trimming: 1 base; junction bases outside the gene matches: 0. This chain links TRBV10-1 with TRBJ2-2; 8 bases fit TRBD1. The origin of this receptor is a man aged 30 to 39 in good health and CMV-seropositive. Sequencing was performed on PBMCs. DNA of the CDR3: TGCGCCAGCAGTGAGGGACAGGGGAACACCGGGGAGCTGTTTTTT. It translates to CASSEGQGNTGELFF.